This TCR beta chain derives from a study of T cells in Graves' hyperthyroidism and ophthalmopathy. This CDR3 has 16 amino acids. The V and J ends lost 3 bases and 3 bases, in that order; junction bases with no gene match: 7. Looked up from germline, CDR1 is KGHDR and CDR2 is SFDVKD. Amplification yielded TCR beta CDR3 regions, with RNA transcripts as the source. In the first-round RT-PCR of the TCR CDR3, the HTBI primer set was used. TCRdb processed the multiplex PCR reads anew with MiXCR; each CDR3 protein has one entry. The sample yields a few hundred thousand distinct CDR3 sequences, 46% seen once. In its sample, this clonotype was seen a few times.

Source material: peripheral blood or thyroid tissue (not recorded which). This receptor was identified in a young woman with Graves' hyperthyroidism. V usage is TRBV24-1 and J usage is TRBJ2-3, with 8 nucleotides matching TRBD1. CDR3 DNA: TGTGCCACCAGTGATGCCCAGGGGGCCGGGACAGATACGCAGTATTTT. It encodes CATSDAQGAGTDTQYF.